The 19 T cell receptor beta chains in this list originate from one sample, sequenced in a study of human T cells and chemical hapten exposure. Regarding time point: patch test 3, about 24 weeks after DPC sensitization. The treatment denotes: therapeutic diphenylcyclopropenone sensitization with weekly scalp DPC. MiXCR, applied by TCRdb to the RACE reads, yields one record per CDR3 protein. This sample has some 32,000 distinct CDR3 sequences, with more than 5% found just once. The sample here was whole blood, taken in connection with sensitization to the hapten diphenylcyclopropenone (DPC). These receptors were obtained from a man aged 25 to 45 with alopecia areata. Some clones in this sample may be carry-over from other donors' samples.

This clonotype has ten or more counts. The V gene is TRBV27, the J gene TRBJ2-6, with a weak D call TRBD1 (6 bases). Germline V gives CDR1 MNHEY, CDR2 SMNVEV (reference sequence). Trimming shortened V by 5 bases and J by 3 bases, and 11 bases separated the two germline ends. CDR3 length equals 15 residues. This CDR3 is CASSTTGFGANVLTF. In nucleotides, the CDR3 is TGTGCCAGCAGTACTACAGGGTTTGGGGCCAACGTCCTGACTTTC.

This clonotype showed up many times. The junction differs from germline at one of its ends, possibly a read error. This chain joins TRBV6-5 and TRBJ1-1; D is perhaps TRBD1 (6 bases). This CDR3 has 14 amino acids. CDR1 and CDR2 (germline): MNHEY, SVGAGI. CDR3 in DNA: TGTGCCAGCAGTCCCGGGACACTGAACGCTGAAGCTTTCTTT. Translating it yields CASSPGTLNAEAFF.

The table lists this clonotype with many counts. The chain recombines TRBV29-1 with TRBJ2-6, with TRBD2 as a possible D gene (6 bases). Germline CDR1 SQVTM, CDR2 ANQGSEA. The CDR3 covers 16 residues. V dropped 3 bases and J dropped 0 bases, with 12 bases sitting between them. For the CDR3, the DNA is TGCAGCGTTGAGGTGGGGAGGTCCTCTGGGGCCAACGTCCTGACTTTC. It is translated as CSVEVGRSSGANVLTF.

This clonotype was recorded at least ten times. The gene calls are TRBV3-1 and TRBJ2-3; D is possibly TRBD2 (5 bases). CDR1 LGHDT and CDR2 YNNKEL come from the germline V gene (reference sequence). Trimming pared 4 bases from V and 3 bases from J, leaving 14 bases between. The CDR3 runs 15 residues. CDR3 in amino acids: CASSPSGLPTDTQYF. The DNA for the CDR3 is TGTGCCAGCAGCCCCAGCGGCCTTCCGACAGATACGCAGTATTTT.

This clonotype has a single count. With a much larger clone just one base away, this may be a read error. The chain is built from TRBV4-3 and TRBJ2-1, with 10 bases lining up with TRBD1. This CDR3 region has 17 residues. CDR1 is LGHNA and CDR2 is YSLEER in the germline V gene. The CDR3 reads CASSQGTGEGTYNEQIF. The CDR3 coding sequence is TGCGCCAGCAGCCAGGGGACAGGGGAAGGGACCTACAATGAGCAGATCTTC.

This clonotype was observed at least ten times. The chain recombines TRBV19 with TRBJ1-1, with D uncertain. V was cut by 3 bases and J by 6 bases, with 8 bases left in between. CDR3 length equals 12 residues. Germline V lookup: CDR1 LNHDA, CDR2 SQIVND (reference sequence). The CDR3 is CASSMGIAEAFF. CDR3 coding DNA: TGTGCCAGTAGTATGGGTATTGCTGAAGCTTTCTTT.

This clonotype has at least ten counts. The chain employs TRBV12-3 or TRBV12-4 and TRBJ2-7; 10 bases fit TRBD2. V lost 7 bases to trimming and J lost 4 bases; unmatched junction nucleotides: 4. The CDR3 is made up of 13 amino acids. The CDR3 nucleotides are TGTGCCAGCATCTCGACTAGCGGGTACGAGCAGTACTTC. Encoded protein: CASISTSGYEQYF.

This clonotype was recorded many times. This CDR3 reads CASSLAGASGRLEQFF. The CDR3 DNA reads as TGTGCCAGCAGCTTAGCTGGCGCTAGCGGGAGACTCGAGCAGTTCTTC. The V call is TRBV7-2, the J call TRBJ2-1; TRBD2 matches 10 bases. J was trimmed by 10 bases and V by 0 bases; bases with no gene match: 9. CDR1 and CDR2 from the germline V gene are SGHTA and FQGNSA. This CDR3 region has 16 residues.

The rearrangement joins TRBV20-1 to TRBJ2-2; D unclear. The germline gives CDR1 DFQATT, CDR2 SNEGSKA (reference sequence). V lost 5 bases to trimming and J lost 0 bases, with 7 bases between them. This CDR3 has 13 residues. The CDR3 sequence: CSASNTNTGELFF. As DNA, the CDR3 is TGCAGTGCTTCCAACACGAACACCGGGGAGCTGTTTTTT.

This clonotype was recorded many times. The rearrangement links TRBV19 to TRBJ2-3, with no clear D. Trimming took 10 bases from V and 0 from J, leaving 14 bases between them. Germline V CDR1 and CDR2: LNHDA, SQIVND (reference sequence). CDR3 size: 14 residues. The CDR3 here is CATSRLTSTDTQYF. The DNA for the CDR3 is TGTGCCACCTCCAGGCTCACCAGCACAGATACGCAGTATTTT.

There are many counts of this clonotype. V and J are TRBV29-1 and TRBJ2-5; D gene unclear. Trimming shortened V by 3 bases and J by 5 bases, and 13 bases separated the two germline ends. This CDR3 contains 13 residues. Per germline, CDR1 SQVTM and CDR2 ANQGSEA. Written as DNA, the CDR3 is TGCAGCGTTGACGGCAATATAGTGGAGACCCAGTACTTC. This encodes CSVDGNIVETQYF.

This clonotype was detected ten times or more. This chain connects TRBV2 to TRBJ2-7; D unclear. V shed 6 bases and J shed 3 bases, with 6 bases lying between them. The germline gives CDR1 SNHLY, CDR2 FYNNEI. The CDR3 spans 11 residues. CDR3 sequence reads: CASSYSYEQYF. CDR3 coding DNA: TGTGCCAGCAGCTACAGCTACGAGCAGTACTTC.

This clonotype showed up many times. This chain joins TRBV5-6 and TRBJ2-5; a possible D gene is TRBD1 (5 bases). The CDR3 loop spans 16 amino acids. The ends were cut back, 2 bases at V and 5 bases at J, with 19 bases in the middle. Germline-derived CDR1 and CDR2 are SGHDT and YYEEEE. The CDR3 coding sequence is TGTGCCAGCAGCTTTCGGCTGCCAGGGATGAGCGAGACCCAGTACTTC. Its translation: CASSFRLPGMSETQYF.

This clonotype was seen repeatedly, ten times or more. The chain carries TRBV27 and TRBJ1-5; D not certain. V was trimmed by 10 bases and J by 5 bases, leaving 15 bases between them. The CDR3 runs to 13 residues. CDR1 MNHEY and CDR2 SMNVEV come from the germline V gene (reference sequence). CDR3 region: CATRSVVDQPQHF. Written as DNA, the CDR3 is TGTGCCACCAGGAGCGTGGTAGATCAGCCCCAGCATTTT.

This clonotype came up many times. V usage is TRBV18 and J usage is TRBJ2-3; 8 nucleotides agree with TRBD1. Trimming at V came to 6 bases and at J to 1 base, leaving 6 bases not matched to a gene. The CDR3 totals 15 residues. In germline, CDR1 is KGHSH, CDR2 LQKENI. DNA of the CDR3: TGTGCCAGCTCCCCAGAGGACAGGGGCACAGATACGCAGTATTTT. Protein: CASSPEDRGTDTQYF.

This clonotype appeared many times. This chain uses TRBV12-3 or TRBV12-4 with TRBJ1-2; the D gene is possibly TRBD1 (5 bases). Trimming took off 3 bases at V and 5 bases at J, with 7 bases between the two ends. This CDR3 region has 12 residues. The CDR3: CASSLAGYGYTF. DNA for the CDR3: TGTGCCAGCAGTTTGGCAGGGTATGGCTACACCTTC.

This clonotype was detected ten times or more. The rearrangement uses TRBV10-1 and TRBJ1-1; 9 nucleotides agree with TRBD1. J lost 0 bases, V lost 8 bases, and 7 bases had no gene match. Germline V CDR1 and CDR2: WNHNN, SYGVQD (reference sequence). There are 15 residues in the CDR3. CDR3 residues: CASHPGTGMNTEAFF. CDR3 bases: TGCGCCAGCCACCCAGGGACAGGGATGAACACTGAAGCTTTCTTT.

This clonotype was recorded at least ten times. J is TRBJ1-1 and V is TRBV7-2; no firm D call. The CDR3 consists of 15 residues. In germline, CDR1 is SGHTA, CDR2 FQGNSA. Trimming removed 5 bases from V and 1 base from J, with 14 bases in between. CDR3 DNA: TGTGCCAGCAGCACCCGCTACCCCTCGAACACTGAAGCTTTCTTT. Translated, it gives CASSTRYPSNTEAFF.

This clonotype showed up many times. The rearrangement joins TRBV18 to TRBJ2-5; D gene ambiguous. Trimming took 1 base from V and 3 from J, leaving 9 bases between them. Germline CDR1 is KGHSH and CDR2 is LQKENI. This CDR3 is built from 14 residues. The CDR3 nucleotides are TGTGCCAGCTCACCACTTGGCGTAGAAGAGACCCAGTACTTC. It encodes CASSPLGVEETQYF. Full variable domain (outside the CDR3, taken from reference TRBV18 and TRBJ2-5): NAGVMQNPRHLVRRRGQEARLRCSPMKGHSHVYWYRQLPEEGLKFMVYLQKENIIDESGMPKERFSAEFPKEGPSILRIQQVVRGDSAAYFCASSPLGVEETQYFGPGTRLLVL.